This T cell receptor (beta chain) was sequenced during a study of OX40 agonist ivuxolimab in advanced cancers. The protocol was immunoSEQ multiplex PCR, while the TCRdb copy is restricted to in-frame clones and leaves out a portion. The top ten clones hold 23% of a sample with 66,000 or so clones, over 80% of them seen once. V lost 3 bases to trimming and J lost 10 bases, with 7 bases between them. The CDR3 is 12 amino acids. The V gene's germline CDR1 is MNHEY and CDR2 SMNVEV (reference sequence). The sample was CD4+ or CD8+ T cells sorted from blood, taken in a trial of the OX40 agonist ivuxolimab. This clonotype was obtained from an adult with an advanced solid tumor such as melanoma, head and neck, liver or kidney cancer. The gene calls are TRBV27 and TRBJ1-6; no reliable D call. CDR3 residues: CASSLRESPLHF. CDR3 in DNA: TGTGCCAGCAGTTTGAGGGAATCACCCCTCCACTTT.